This T cell receptor (beta chain) was sequenced for a study of cytomegalovirus exposure and HLA in healthy donors. General observations from the study: High specificity and sensitivity for cytomegalovirus status were reported for the classifier. Most observed TCR sequences were rare, whereas some public TCRs were detected in many donors. Some TCR beta chains (roughly 160 of them) were listed as cytomegalovirus-associated.

In the case of this clone: Antigen: not known.

Clones were read by immunoSEQ multiplex PCR, and TCRdb kept only the in-frame ones, dropping some. The repertoire holds 250,000 to 350,000 clones, with roughly 86% as singletons. The V gene's germline CDR1 is WSHSY and CDR2 SAAADI. V was clipped by 10 bases and J by 6 bases, with 15 bases between them. This CDR3 is 12 amino acids long. Input material: PBMCs. This receptor was obtained from a man aged 25-45 years in good health and CMV-seronegative. This rearrangement joins TRBV10-2 to TRBJ1-1; D is unresolved. CDR3 in DNA: TGCGCCACGACGCCGGGAGCCTCTGAAGCTTTCTTT. Translating gives CATTPGASEAFF.